This T cell receptor (beta chain) comes out of a study of blood T cell repertoires in COVID-19. Germline CDR1 LGHDT, CDR2 YNNKEL (reference sequence). CDR3 length: 15 residues. Losses at the gene ends were 4 bases for V and 10 bases for J; bases not matched to a gene: 8. TCRdb's table, derived via immunoSEQ multiplex PCR, lists solely in-frame clones and lacks some. Here the sample spans about 370,000 clones, 80% to 90% being singletons. The sample was PBMCs or T cells enriched from blood (not recorded which). This chain uses TRBV3-1 (or the pseudogene TRBV3-2) with TRBJ1-6, with 9 bases matching TRBD1. The source is a man aged 18 to 29 who had recovered from COVID-19. Here the CDR3 DNA reads TGTGCCAGCAGCCCTAACAGGGGGCCCGGCTCACCCCTCCACTTT. Protein: CASSPNRGPGSPLHF.